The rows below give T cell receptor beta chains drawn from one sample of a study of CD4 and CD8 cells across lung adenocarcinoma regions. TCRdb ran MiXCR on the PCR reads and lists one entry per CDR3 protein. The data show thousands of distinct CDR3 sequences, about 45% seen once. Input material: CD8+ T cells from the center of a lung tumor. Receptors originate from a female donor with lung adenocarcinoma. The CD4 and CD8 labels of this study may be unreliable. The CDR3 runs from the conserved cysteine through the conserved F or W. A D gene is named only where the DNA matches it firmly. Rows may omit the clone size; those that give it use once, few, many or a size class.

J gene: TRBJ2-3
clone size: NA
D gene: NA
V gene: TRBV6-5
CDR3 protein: CASRYSGGPATNTQYF
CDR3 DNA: TGTGCCAGCCGCTACTCTGGCGGGCCTGCCACAAACACGCAGTATTTT

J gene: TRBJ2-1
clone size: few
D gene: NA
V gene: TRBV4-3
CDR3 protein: CASSQELNNEQFF
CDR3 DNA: TGCGCCAGCAGCCAAGAACTTAACAATGAGCAGTTCTTC

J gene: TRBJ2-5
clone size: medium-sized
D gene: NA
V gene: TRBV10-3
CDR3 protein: CAIGTEYQETQYF
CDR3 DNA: TGTGCCATCGGGACGGAGTACCAAGAGACCCAGTACTTC

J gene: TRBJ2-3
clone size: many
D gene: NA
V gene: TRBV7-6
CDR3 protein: CASSLGQALDTQYF
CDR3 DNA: TGTGCCAGCAGCTTAGGACAGGCCCTAGATACGCAGTATTTT

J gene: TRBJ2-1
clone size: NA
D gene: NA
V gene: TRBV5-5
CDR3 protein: CASSPWDGFNEQFF
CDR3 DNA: TGTGCCAGCAGCCCCTGGGACGGATTTAATGAGCAGTTCTTC

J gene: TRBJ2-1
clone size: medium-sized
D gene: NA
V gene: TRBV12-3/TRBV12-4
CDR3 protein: CADQRGVDNEQFF
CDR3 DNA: TGTGCTGACCAGAGGGGGGTTGACAATGAGCAGTTCTTC

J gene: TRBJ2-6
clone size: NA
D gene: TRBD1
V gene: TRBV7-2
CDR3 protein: CASSLKGANVQSF
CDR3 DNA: TGTGCCAGCAGCTTAAAGGGGGCCAACGTCCAGTCCTTC

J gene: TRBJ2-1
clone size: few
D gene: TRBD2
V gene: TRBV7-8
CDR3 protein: CASSLIGTSGIGEQFF
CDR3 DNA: TGTGCCAGCAGCTTAATAGGGACTAGCGGGATAGGTGAGCAGTTCTTC

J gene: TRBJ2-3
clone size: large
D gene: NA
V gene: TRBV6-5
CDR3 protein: CASSYSLALDTQYF
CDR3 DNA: TGTGCCAGCAGTTACTCGCTCGCGTTGGATACGCAGTATTTT

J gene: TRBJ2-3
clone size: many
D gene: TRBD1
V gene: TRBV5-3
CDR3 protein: CARTRGRWTDTQYF
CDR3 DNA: TGTGCCAGAACTAGGGGGCGCTGGACAGATACGCAGTATTTT

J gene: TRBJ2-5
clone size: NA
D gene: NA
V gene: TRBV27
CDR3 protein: CASSSPRHSETQYF
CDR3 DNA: TGTGCCAGCAGCTCCCCCCGTCACTCAGAGACCCAGTACTTT

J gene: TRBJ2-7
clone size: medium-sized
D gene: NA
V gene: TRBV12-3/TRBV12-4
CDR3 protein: CASSRGLAGTGEQYF
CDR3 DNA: TGTGCCAGCAGCCGGGGACTCGCAGGAACGGGCGAGCAGTACTTC

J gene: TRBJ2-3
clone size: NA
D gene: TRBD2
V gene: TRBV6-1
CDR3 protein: CASSEAVGSGALPPDTQYF
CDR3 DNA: TGTGCCAGCAGTGAAGCGGTGGGTAGCGGGGCCCTTCCCCCAGATACCCAGTATTTT

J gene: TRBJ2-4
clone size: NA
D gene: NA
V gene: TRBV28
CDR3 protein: CASSFSMSGLAKNIQYF
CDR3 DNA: TGTGCCAGCAGTTTTTCTATGTCTGGGCTAGCCAAAAACATTCAGTACTTC

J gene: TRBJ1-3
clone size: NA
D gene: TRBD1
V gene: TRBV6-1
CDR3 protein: CASGGTAGNTIYF
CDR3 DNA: TGTGCCAGCGGAGGGACAGCTGGAAACACCATATATTTT

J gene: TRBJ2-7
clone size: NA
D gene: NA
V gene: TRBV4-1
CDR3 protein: CASSQEGQAGTVQYF
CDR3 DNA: TGCGCCAGCAGCCAAGAGGGGCAGGCCGGTACGGTGCAGTACTTC

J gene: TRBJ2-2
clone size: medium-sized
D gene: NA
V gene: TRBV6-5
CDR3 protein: CASSYSDAGYAGGELFF
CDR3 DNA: TGTGCCAGCAGTTACTCGGACGCGGGCTATGCCGGCGGGGAGCTGTTTTTT

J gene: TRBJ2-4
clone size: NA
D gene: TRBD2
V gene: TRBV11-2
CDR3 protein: CASGFGGGPVDMQYF
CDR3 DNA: TGTGCCAGCGGCTTCGGGGGGGGGCCCGTAGACATGCAGTACTTC

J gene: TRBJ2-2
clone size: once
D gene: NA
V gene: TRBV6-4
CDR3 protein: CASHDVSTDEQFF
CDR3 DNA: TGTGCCAGCCATGATGTGAGCACAGATGAGCAGTTTTTT

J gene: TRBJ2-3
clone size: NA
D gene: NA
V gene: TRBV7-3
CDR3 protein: CASSWFRADTQYF
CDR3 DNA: TGTGCCAGCAGCTGGTTTAGGGCAGATACGCAGTATTTT

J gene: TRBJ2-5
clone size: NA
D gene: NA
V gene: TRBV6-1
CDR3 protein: CSGGIGGRGQDTQYF
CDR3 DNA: TGTTCCGGGGGGATCGGCGGCCGGGGGCAAGATACGCAGTACTTC

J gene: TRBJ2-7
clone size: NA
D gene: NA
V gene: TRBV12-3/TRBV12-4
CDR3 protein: CASSLMAGSDEQYF
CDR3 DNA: TGTGCCAGCAGTTTAATGGCAGGGAGTGACGAGCAGTACTTC

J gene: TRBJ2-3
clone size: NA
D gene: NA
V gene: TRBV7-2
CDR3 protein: CGGTGLGATDTQYF
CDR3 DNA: TGTGGCGGCACGGGGCTGGGAGCCACAGATACGCAGTATTTT

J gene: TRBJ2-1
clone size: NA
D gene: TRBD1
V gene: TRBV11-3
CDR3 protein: CASSPGQGDTQFF
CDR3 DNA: TGTGCCAGCAGCCCGGGACAGGGGGACACCCAGTTCTTC

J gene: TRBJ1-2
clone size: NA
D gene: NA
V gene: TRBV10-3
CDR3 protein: CATSFGSTYGYTF
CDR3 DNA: TGTGCCACCTCCTTTGGCAGCACCTATGGCTACACCTTC

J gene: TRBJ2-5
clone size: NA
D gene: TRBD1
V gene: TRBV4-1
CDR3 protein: CASSHSGTGQETQYF
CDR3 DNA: TGCGCCAGCAGCCACTCCGGGACAGGCCAAGAGACCCAGTACTTC

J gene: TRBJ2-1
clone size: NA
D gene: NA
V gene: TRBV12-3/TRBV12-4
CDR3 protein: CGSWVRGAKDTQYF
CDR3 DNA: TGTGGCAGCTGGGTGCGGGGAGCCAAAGACACGCAGTATTTC

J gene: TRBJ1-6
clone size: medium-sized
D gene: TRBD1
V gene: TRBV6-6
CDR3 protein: CASSSLGGRGQNSPLHF
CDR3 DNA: TGTGCCAGCAGTTCTCTTGGAGGGAGGGGGCAGAATTCACCCCTCCACTTT

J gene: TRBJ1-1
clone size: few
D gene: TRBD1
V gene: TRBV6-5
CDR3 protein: CASRLTGATEAFF
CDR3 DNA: TGTGCCAGCAGATTAACAGGGGCCACTGAAGCTTTCTTT

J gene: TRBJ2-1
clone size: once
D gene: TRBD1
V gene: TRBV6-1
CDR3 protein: CASRWTGAQETQFF
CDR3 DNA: TGTGCCAGCAGGTGGACAGGGGCCCAAGAGACCCAGTTCTTC

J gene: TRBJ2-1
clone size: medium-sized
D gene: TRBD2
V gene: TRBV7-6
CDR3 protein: CASSLVQGGRSRGEQFF
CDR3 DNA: TGTGCCAGCAGCTTAGTACAGGGCGGGAGGTCAAGGGGGGAGCAGTTCTTC

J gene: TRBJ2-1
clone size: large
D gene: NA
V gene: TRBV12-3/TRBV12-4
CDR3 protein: CASSLGQAHNEQFF
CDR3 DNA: TGTGCCAGCAGTTTAGGTCAAGCGCACAATGAGCAGTTCTTC

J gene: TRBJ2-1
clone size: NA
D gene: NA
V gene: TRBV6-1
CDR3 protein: CASRSGTTQSNRELFF
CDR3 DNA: TGTGCCAGCAGGTCAGGGACTACACAGAGCAACAGGGAGCTGTTCTTC

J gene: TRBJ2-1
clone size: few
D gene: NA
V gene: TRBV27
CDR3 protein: CASSWGDTLREQFF
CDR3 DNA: TGTGCCAGCAGTTGGGGGGATACTCTCCGGGAGCAGTTCTTC

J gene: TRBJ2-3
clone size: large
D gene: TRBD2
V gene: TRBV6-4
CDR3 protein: CASGPRTGGPSDTQYF
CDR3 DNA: TGTGCCAGCGGTCCTAGAACGGGAGGGCCGTCGGATACGCAGTATTTT

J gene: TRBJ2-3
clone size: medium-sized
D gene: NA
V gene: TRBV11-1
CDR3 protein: CASSLWGPGADTQYF
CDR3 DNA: TGTGCCAGCAGCTTATGGGGTCCAGGAGCAGATACGCAGTATTTT

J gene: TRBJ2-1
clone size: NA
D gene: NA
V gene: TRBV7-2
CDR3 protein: CASTGLGGRDQETQYF
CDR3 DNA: TGTGCCAGCACGGGGCTGGGGGGGCGTGACCAAGAGACGCAGTACTTT

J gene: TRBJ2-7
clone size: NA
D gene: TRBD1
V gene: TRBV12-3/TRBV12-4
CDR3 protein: CASSFSAGGYEQYF
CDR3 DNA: TGTGCCAGCAGTTTTTCGGCAGGGGGCTACGAGCAGTACTTC

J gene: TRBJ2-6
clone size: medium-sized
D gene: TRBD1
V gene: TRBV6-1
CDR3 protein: CASSDLSGQGISGANVLTF
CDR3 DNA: TGTGCCAGCAGCGACTTATCGGGACAGGGGATTTCTGGGGCCAACGTCCTGACTTTC

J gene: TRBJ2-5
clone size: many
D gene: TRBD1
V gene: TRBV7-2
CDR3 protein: CASSLAGQGKQTQYF
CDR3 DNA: TGTGCCAGCAGCTTAGCGGGACAGGGGAAACAGACCCAGTACTTC

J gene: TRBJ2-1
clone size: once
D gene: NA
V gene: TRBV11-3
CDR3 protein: CANSPASGRTGNEQFF
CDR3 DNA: TGTGCCAACAGCCCCGCCTCCGGCAGGACTGGCAATGAGCAGTTCTTC

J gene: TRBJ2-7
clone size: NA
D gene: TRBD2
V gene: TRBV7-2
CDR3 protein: CASSPRPVLAADMQYF
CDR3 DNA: TGTGCCAGCAGCCCCCGGCCGGTACTAGCGGCAGATATGCAGTACTTC

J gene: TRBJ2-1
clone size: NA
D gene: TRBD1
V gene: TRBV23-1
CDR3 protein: CASSPQGVASNEQFF
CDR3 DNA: TGCGCCAGCAGTCCACAGGGGGTTGCTAGCAATGAGCAGTTCTTC

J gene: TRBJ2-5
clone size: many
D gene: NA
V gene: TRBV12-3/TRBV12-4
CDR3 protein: CASSLSPRVETQYF
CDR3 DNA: TGTGCCAGCAGTTTATCTCCGCGGGTGGAGACCCAGTACTTC

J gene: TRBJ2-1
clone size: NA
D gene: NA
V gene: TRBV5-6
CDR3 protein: CASSSLQGRPPYNEQFF
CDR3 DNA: TGTGCCAGCAGCTCCCTCCAGGGGAGGCCACCCTACAATGAGCAGTTCTTC

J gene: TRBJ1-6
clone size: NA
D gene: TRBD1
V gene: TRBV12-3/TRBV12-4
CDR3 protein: CASSLGTGASSPLHF
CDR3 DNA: TGTGCCAGCAGTTTGGGTACAGGGGCAAGTTCACCCCTCCACTTT

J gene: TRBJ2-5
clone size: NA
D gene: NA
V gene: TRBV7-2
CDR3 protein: CASTPRDPETQYF
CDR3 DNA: TGTGCCAGCACCCCCCGGGACCCAGAGACCCAGTACTTC

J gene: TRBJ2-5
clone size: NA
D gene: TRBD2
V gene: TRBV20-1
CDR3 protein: CSAGGGETQYF
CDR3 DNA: TGCAGTGCTGGGGGAGGGGAGACCCAGTACTTC

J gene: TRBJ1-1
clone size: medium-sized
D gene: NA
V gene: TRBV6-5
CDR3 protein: CASRLTGSLGTEAFF
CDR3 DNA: TGTGCCAGCAGGCTGACAGGCTCCTTGGGCACTGAAGCTTTCTTT

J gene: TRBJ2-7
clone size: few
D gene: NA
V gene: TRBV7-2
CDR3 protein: CASNYDRDYEQYF
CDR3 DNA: TGTGCCAGCAACTATGACAGAGACTACGAGCAGTACTTC

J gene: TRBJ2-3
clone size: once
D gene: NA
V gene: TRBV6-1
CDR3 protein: CASSGEEPRGYF
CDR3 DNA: TGTGCCAGCAGTGGAGAGGAACCCAGAGGGTATTTT

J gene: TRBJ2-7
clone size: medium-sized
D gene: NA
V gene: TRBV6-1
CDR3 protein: CASSEALALEQYF
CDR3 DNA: TGTGCCAGCAGTGAAGCGCTCGCCCTCGAGCAGTACTTC

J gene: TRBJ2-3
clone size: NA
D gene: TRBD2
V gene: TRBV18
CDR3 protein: CASSPIAGGRADTQYF
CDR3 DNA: TGTGCCAGCTCACCAATAGCGGGAGGCCGGGCAGATACGCAGTATTTT

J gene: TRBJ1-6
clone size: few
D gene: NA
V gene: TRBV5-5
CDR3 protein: CASRHGLDNSPLHF
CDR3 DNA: TGTGCCAGCAGACATGGCCTAGATAATTCACCCCTCCACTTT

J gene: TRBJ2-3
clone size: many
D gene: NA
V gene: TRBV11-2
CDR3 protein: CASSRLLSSTDTQYF
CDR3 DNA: TGTGCCAGCAGCCGACTTTTATCTAGCACAGATACGCAGTATTTT

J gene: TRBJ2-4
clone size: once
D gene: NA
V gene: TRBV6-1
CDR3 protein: CASRGGGGGGGAKDTQYF
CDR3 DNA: TGTGCCAGCAGGGGCGGAGGGGGGGGGGGGGGAGCCAAAGACACTCAGTACTTT

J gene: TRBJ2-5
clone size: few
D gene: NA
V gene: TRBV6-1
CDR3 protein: CAGRGGRGQETQYF
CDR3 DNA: TGTGCGGGCAGGGGGGGCCGGGGGCAAGAGACCCAGTACTTC

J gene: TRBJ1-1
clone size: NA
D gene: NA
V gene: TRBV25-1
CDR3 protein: CASSEEGGLNTEAFF
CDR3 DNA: TGTGCCAGCAGTGAAGAGGGGGGGCTAAACACTGAAGCTTTCTTT

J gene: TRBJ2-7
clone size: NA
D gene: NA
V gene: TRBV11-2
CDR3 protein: CASSLGVGAKDMQYF
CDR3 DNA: TGTGCCAGCAGCTTGGGGGTGGGAGCCAAAGATATGCAGTACTTC

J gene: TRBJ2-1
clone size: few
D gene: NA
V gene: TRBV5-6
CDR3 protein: CASSHTQGHDQFF
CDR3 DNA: TGTGCCAGCAGCCACACACAGGGCCATGACCAGTTCTTC